This T cell receptor (beta chain) came from a study of blood T cells in healthy people across ages (dated by TCRdb to about 2015). For the study in its entirety: In model experiments, template switching captured roughly one uniquely barcoded TCR beta cDNA molecule for every two T cells. The study measured age-related changes in TCR beta repertoire diversity using deep sequencing normalized with unique cDNA molecular identifiers. Four age groups were formed from the donors: young (average 16 years), middle-aged (roughly 38), aged (roughly 59) and long-lived (around 82). To avoid experimental bias, donors of different ages were distributed randomly across sequencing lanes. Two additional independent replicas of 1 million unique cDNA reads from the same blood draw were analyzed for two donors (one aged 18 to 30 and one aged 80 or older). What the authors observed across the whole study: The percentage of naive T cells measured by flow cytometry correlated strongly with observed TCR beta diversity. Compared with the aged group, the long-lived group had more naive CD4+ T cells, fewer expanded clones and increased TCR diversity, a pattern suggesting age selection. Because donor CMV infection status was unknown, age-related changes in expanded clonotypes were potentially confounded. Because profiling used bulk unsorted PBMCs, naive and antigen-experienced compartments could not be compared conclusively. Observed TCR beta diversity per million T cells fell roughly linearly with age, and a significant reduction was already apparent by age approximately 41. Estimates of total diversity from one million sequenced T cells were regarded as lower bounds and underestimates.

Libraries were made using 5' RACE. Data came from an Illumina HiSeq 2500. The second PCR ran for about 7 to 11 cycles and used a J-beta primer mix along with a sample-barcoded 5' primer. A unique molecular identifier was introduced onto each TCR beta cDNA molecule by a template-switch 5' adaptor carrying 12 random nucleotides. At least 2.5 million CDR3-containing paired-end reads were obtained from each sample. First-strand cDNA synthesis was performed from all RNA using the Mint cDNA synthesis kit, with priming by a TRBC-specific oligonucleotide. After uracil-DNA glycosylase treatment, a first 18-cycle PCR used universal primers M1SS and BC2_uni_R on all cDNA. Per the original workflow: Each sample was normalized by randomly selecting 1 million high-quality reads, each carrying a distinct molecular identifier. Reads with shared molecular identifiers were discarded instead of being binned into consensus sequences. CDR3 identification, clonotype clustering and error correction used MiTCR with a Q25 quality threshold and the strictest error-elimination algorithm. A nonparametric unseen species model with Euler transformation was used to estimate lower-bound total TCR beta diversity. The public reads were reprocessed in TCRdb via fastp at Q25 and MiXCR, keeping in-frame beta chains. Every entry covers one CDR3 protein and lists the most common genes and DNA from its rows. The V and J calls shown here were made by TCRdb, not taken from the authors' results. A total of roughly 2 million distinct CDR3 sequences appear in this sample, roughly 52% of them only once. The ten largest clones take up over 2% of the sample.

On this clonotype itself: It has no known antigen specificity. The record has no base qualities; no much larger clone is one base away.

Donors were around 37 systemically healthy Caucasian individuals from Russia aged about 6 to 100 years. Each donor gave about 9.7 milliliters of peripheral blood, drawn into EDTA-treated Vacutainer tubes. Ficoll-Paque density-gradient centrifugation was used to isolate PBMCs, with at least 7 million per sample. Trizol reagent was used to extract total RNA from the PBMCs, yielding at least 6 micrograms per sample. For every donor, an aliquot of PBMCs went through flow cytometry to measure the percentages of naive CD45RAhigh/CD27high T cells. The junction shows trimming of 4 bases on V and 4 bases on J, plus 20 bases between the germline ends. Taken from cysteine to phenylalanine, the CDR3 has 16 residues. The entry retains the CDR3 DNA only, 48 bases that are in frame from base 1. CDR1 and CDR2 (SGHRS, YFSETQ) derive from the germline V gene.

Recombination linked TRBV5-1 to TRBJ2-5; possibly the D gene is TRBD2, per 5 matching bases. Sample: blood. This TCR was recovered from a woman aged 35 to 49 in good health. The DNA reads TGCGCCAGCAGCCAGGAGTGGGCAACGGGGAGAGAGACCCAGTACTTC. This gives the protein CASSQEWATGRETQYF.